The 2 T cell receptor beta chains presented below share a single source sample, sequenced in a study of blood T cell repertoires in COVID-19. Measured with immunoSEQ multiplex PCR; TCRdb has only the in-frame clones, and not every one. The table has 75,000 to 100,000 clones, approximately 86% seen once. Sequencing used peripheral blood. The receptors here all came from a woman older than 75 with acute or convalescent COVID-19.

For the CDR3, the DNA is TGCGCCAGCAGTGAGTCGGGGGGAACTGAAGCTTTCTTT. Amino acids: CASSESGGTEAFF. This rearrangement joins TRBV10-1 to TRBJ1-1, with D possibly matching TRBD1 (5 bases). The CDR3 covers 13 residues. Between the trimmed V and J ends, which lost 0 bases and 5 bases, there was a span of 7 bases. Germline V gene data show CDR1 as WNHNN and CDR2 as SYGVQD (reference sequence).

This chain joins TRBV5-4 and TRBJ2-3; 7 nucleotides agree with TRBD2. CDR1 is SGHNT and CDR2 is YYREEE in the germline V gene (reference sequence). This CDR3 contains 11 residues. Trimming at V came to 4 bases and at J to 9 bases, leaving 2 bases not matched to a gene. The CDR3: CASSLGGTQYF. The CDR3 DNA reads as TGTGCCAGCAGCCTGGGAGGGACGCAGTATTTT.